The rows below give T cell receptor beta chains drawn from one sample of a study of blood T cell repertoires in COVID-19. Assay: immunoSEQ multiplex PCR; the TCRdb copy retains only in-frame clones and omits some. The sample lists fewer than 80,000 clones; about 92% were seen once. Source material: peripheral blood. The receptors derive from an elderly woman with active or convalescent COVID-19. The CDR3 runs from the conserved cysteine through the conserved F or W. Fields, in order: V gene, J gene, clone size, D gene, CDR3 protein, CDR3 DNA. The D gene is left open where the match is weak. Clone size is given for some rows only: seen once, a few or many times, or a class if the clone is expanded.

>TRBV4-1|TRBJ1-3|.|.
CASSQDGADPSGNTIYF
TGCGCCAGCAGCCAAGATGGAGCAGACCCCTCTGGAAACACCATATATTTT
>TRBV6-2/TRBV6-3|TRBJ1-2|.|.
CASSYSTTGYGYTF
TGTGCCAGCAGTTACTCTACGACAGGCTATGGCTACACCTTC
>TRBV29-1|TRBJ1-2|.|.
CSVEVVYGYTF
TGCAGCGTTGAAGTAGTGTATGGCTACACCTTC
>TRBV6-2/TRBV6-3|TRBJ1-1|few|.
CASSPLRGKAFF
TGTGCCAGCAGCCCCCTCAGGGGCAAAGCTTTCTTT
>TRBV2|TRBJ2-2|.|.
CASSENGRGELFF
TGTGCCAGCAGTGAAAATGGGAGGGGGGAGCTGTTTTTT
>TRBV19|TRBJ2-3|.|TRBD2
CASADTSLGGTERDTQYF
TGTGCCAGTGCCGATACCTCCCTGGGGGGGACCGAGAGGGATACGCAGTATTTT
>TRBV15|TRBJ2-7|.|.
CATSRGTGGAYEQYF
TGTGCCACCAGCAGAGGAACCGGGGGAGCCTACGAGCAGTACTTC
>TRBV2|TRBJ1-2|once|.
CASTRGGGRNYGYTF
TGTGCCAGCACCCGAGGGGGGGGACGGAACTATGGCTACACCTTC
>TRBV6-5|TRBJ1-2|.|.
CASGGVGAPYGYTF
TGTGCCAGCGGGGGGGTCGGGGCCCCCTATGGCTACACCTTC
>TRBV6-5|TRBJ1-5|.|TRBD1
CASSPWTGGQPQHF
TGTGCCAGCAGTCCCTGGACAGGGGGACAGCCCCAGCATTTT
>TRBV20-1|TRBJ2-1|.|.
CSASGKSSYNEQFF
TGCAGTGCTAGTGGTAAGAGCTCCTACAATGAGCAGTTCTTC
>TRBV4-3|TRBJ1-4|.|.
CASSLSRRDEKLFF
TGCGCCAGCAGCCTCAGCCGACGGGATGAAAAACTGTTTTTT
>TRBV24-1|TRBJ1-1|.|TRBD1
CATSDLRQGAILLNTEAFF
TGTGCCACCAGTGATCTCCGACAGGGCGCTATTCTATTGAACACTGAAGCTTTCTTT
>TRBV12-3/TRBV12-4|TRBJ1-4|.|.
CASSRRSEKLFF
TGTGCCAGCAGTAGGCGTAGCGAAAAACTGTTTTTT
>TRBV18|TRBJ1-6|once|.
CASSPLGSSYNSPLHF
TGTGCCAGCTCACCACTAGGGAGCTCCTATAATTCACCCCTCCACTTT
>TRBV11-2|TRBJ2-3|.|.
CASSLLAGSITDTQYF
TGTGCCAGCAGCTTATTGGCGGGATCAATCACAGATACGCAGTATTTT
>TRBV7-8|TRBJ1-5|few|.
CASSRDTNNQPQHF
TGTGCCAGCAGCCGCGACACAAACAATCAGCCCCAGCATTTT
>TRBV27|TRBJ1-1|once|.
CASSLSQINTEAFF
TGTGCCAGCAGTTTATCACAAATCAACACTGAAGCTTTCTTT
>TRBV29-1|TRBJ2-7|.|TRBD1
CSVEDGTESYEQYF
TGCAGCGTTGAAGACGGGACAGAGTCCTACGAGCAGTACTTC
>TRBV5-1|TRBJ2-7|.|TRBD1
CASSSAGTGFHEQYF
TGCGCCAGCAGCTCCGCCGGGACAGGGTTCCACGAGCAGTACTTC
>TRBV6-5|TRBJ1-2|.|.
CASSLSNSRGYTF
TGTGCCAGCAGTCTGTCAAACTCGAGAGGCTACACCTTC
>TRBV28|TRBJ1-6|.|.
CASSLWARQQGALHF
TGTGCCAGCAGTTTATGGGCCCGACAGCAAGGGGCCCTCCACTTT
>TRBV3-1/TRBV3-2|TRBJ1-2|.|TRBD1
CASSHESPDRGELKVYGYTF
TGTGCCAGCAGCCATGAGAGTCCTGACAGGGGGGAATTAAAGGTCTATGGCTACACCTTC
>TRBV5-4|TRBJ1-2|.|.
CASSPAGVNYGYTF
TGTGCCAGCAGCCCCGCCGGAGTTAACTATGGCTACACCTTC
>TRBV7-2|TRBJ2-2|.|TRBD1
CASSHRDRHTGELFF
TGTGCCAGCAGCCACCGGGACAGACACACCGGGGAGCTGTTTTTT
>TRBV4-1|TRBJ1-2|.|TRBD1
CASNIRGPGQGPNYGYTF
TGCGCCAGCAACATAAGGGGACCGGGACAGGGGCCTAACTATGGCTACACCTTC
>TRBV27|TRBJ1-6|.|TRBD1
CASNPQGAINSPLHF
TGTGCCAGCAACCCACAGGGGGCTATAAATTCACCCCTCCACTTT
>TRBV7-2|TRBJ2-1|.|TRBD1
CASSPGTGANNEQFF
TGTGCCAGCAGCCCCGGGACAGGGGCCAACAATGAGCAGTTCTTC
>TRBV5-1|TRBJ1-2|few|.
CASSLDRDGGYTF
TGCGCCAGCAGCTTGGACAGGGACGGTGGCTACACCTTC
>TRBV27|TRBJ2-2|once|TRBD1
CASSFSLLYRGRGELFF
TGTGCCAGCAGTTTTTCCCTCTTGTACAGGGGGCGAGGGGAGCTGTTTTTT
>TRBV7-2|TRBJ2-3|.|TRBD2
CASSLGGGASHTDTQYF
TGTGCCAGCAGCTTAGGCGGGGGGGCCTCCCACACAGATACGCAGTATTTT
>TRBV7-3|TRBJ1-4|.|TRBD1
CASSPGQKTTNEKLFF
TGTGCCAGCAGCCCGGGACAGAAAACAACTAATGAAAAACTGTTTTTT
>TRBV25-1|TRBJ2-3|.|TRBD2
CAIQLADTDTQYF
TGTGCCATTCAACTAGCGGACACAGATACGCAGTATTTT
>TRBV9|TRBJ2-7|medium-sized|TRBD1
CASSAGTAPYEQYF
TGTGCCAGCAGCGCCGGGACAGCCCCCTACGAGCAGTACTTC
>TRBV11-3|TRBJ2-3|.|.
CASSLGTGPVTQYF
TGTGCCAGCAGCTTGGGGACTGGCCCAGTTACGCAGTATTTT
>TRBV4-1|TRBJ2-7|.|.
CASSHLGLDEQYF
TGCGCCAGCAGCCACCTGGGCCTGGACGAGCAGTACTTC
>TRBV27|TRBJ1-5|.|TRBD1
CARGQGQPSPQHF
TGTGCCCGAGGACAGGGGCAACCTTCGCCCCAGCATTTT
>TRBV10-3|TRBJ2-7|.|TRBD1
CAIRDRGPYEQYF
TGTGCCATCCGGGACAGGGGCCCCTACGAGCAGTACTTC
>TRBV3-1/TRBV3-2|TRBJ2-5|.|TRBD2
CASSQGKGLAEETQYF
TGTGCCAGCAGCCAAGGAAAGGGACTAGCGGAAGAGACCCAGTACTTC
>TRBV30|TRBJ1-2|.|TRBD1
CAWSRQGAGGYTF
TGTGCCTGGAGTAGACAGGGGGCGGGTGGCTACACCTTC
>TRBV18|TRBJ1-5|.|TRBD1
CASSPRGPGGNLNQPQHF
TGTGCCAGCTCACCGAGAGGGCCAGGGGGGAACCTCAATCAGCCCCAGCATTTT
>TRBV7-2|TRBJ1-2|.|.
CASSTGTRSNYGYTF
TGTGCCAGCAGCACCGGGACAAGGTCTAACTATGGCTACACCTTC
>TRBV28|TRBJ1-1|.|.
CASSLSGKAFF
TGTGCCAGCAGTTTATCGGGTAAAGCTTTCTTT
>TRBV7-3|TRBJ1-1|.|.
CASSLYTSTEAFF
TGTGCCAGCAGCTTATATACGAGCACTGAAGCTTTCTTT
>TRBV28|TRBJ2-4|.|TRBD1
CASSSSGTGLRNIQYF
TGTGCCAGCAGTTCCTCCGGGACAGGGCTTCGGAACATTCAGTACTTC
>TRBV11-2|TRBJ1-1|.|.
CASTPGGTWGTEAFF
TGTGCCAGCACCCCAGGAGGGACTTGGGGCACTGAAGCTTTCTTT
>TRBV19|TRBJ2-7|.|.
CASSIGTAYEQYF
TGTGCCAGTAGTATTGGAACAGCCTACGAGCAGTACTTC
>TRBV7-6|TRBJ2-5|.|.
CASSLIGQQETQYF
TGTGCCAGCAGCTTAATAGGACAGCAAGAGACCCAGTACTTC
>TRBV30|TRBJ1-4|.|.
CAWSVPGQRDSGVGEKLFF
TGTGCCTGGAGTGTACCGGGCCAGAGAGACTCGGGGGTTGGAGAAAAACTGTTTTTT
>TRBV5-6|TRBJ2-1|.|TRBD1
CASSIGQGSGNEQFF
TGTGCCAGCAGCATAGGACAGGGGTCCGGCAATGAGCAGTTCTTC
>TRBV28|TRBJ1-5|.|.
CASSLIGRNSNQPQHF
TGTGCCAGCAGTTTAATTGGCAGAAATAGCAATCAGCCCCAGCATTTT
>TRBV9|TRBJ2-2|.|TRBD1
CASSAPGQINTGELFF
TGTGCCAGCAGCGCCCCGGGACAGATAAACACCGGGGAGCTGTTTTTT
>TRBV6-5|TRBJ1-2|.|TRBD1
CASSYSGQGSGYTF
TGTGCCAGCAGTTACTCGGGACAGGGGAGTGGCTACACCTTC
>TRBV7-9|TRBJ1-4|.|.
CASSLSAATNEKLFF
TGTGCCAGCAGCTTATCGGCGGCAACTAATGAAAAACTGTTTTTT
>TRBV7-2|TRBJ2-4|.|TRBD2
CASSLVGAGVGNIQYF
TGTGCCAGCAGCTTAGTTGGAGCGGGGGTCGGTAACATTCAGTACTTC
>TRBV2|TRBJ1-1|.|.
CASRAKNPTWGLDTEAFF
TGTGCCAGCAGAGCCAAAAACCCTACTTGGGGGCTTGACACTGAAGCTTTCTTT
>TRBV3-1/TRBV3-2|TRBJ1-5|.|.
CASSQESRNQPQHF
TGTGCCAGCAGCCAAGAATCCAGGAATCAGCCCCAGCATTTT
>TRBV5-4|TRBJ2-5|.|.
CASSSSIATSQETQYF
TGTGCCAGCAGCTCTTCTATTGCAACCTCCCAAGAGACCCAGTACTTC
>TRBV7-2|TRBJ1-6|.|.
CASTRPTVYNSPLHF
TGTGCCAGCACCCGACCGACAGTCTATAATTCACCCCTCCACTTT
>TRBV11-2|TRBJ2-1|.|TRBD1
CASSLPRTGYNEQFF
TGTGCCAGCAGCTTACCCAGGACAGGGTACAATGAGCAGTTCTTC